This TCR beta chain originates from a study of CXCR3-negative and CXCR3-positive naive CD8 T cells. Study-wide results and caveats: CXCR3-negative naive cells had less hydrophobic TRB CDR3s than did CXCR3-positive naive cells. Fresh PBMCs served for most assays, and CXCR3 expression fell partially after cryopreservation. Both of the naive subsets showed about the same high diversity, but memory CD8+ cells had much less.

Comments on this clonotype: Its target is unknown.

CDR1 and CDR2 (germline): SGHNT, YYREEE (reference sequence). This CDR3 spans 15 amino acids. Researchers prepared the TRB cDNA libraries using 5' RACE with UMI labels. TCRdb derives one entry per CDR3 protein from the 5' RACE reads, leaving out DNA. The sample has around 50,000 distinct CDR3 sequences. The chain couples TRBV5-4 to TRBJ2-3. Input material: naive CXCR3+ CD8+ T cells from blood. Sample subset: CD45RO-CCR7+CD27+CD95- naive CD8+ T cells expressing CXCR3 (TNR3+). The receptor was isolated from a human donor in good health. Some clones in this sample may be carry-over from other donors' samples. The CDR3 protein is CASSLDGVKADTQYF.